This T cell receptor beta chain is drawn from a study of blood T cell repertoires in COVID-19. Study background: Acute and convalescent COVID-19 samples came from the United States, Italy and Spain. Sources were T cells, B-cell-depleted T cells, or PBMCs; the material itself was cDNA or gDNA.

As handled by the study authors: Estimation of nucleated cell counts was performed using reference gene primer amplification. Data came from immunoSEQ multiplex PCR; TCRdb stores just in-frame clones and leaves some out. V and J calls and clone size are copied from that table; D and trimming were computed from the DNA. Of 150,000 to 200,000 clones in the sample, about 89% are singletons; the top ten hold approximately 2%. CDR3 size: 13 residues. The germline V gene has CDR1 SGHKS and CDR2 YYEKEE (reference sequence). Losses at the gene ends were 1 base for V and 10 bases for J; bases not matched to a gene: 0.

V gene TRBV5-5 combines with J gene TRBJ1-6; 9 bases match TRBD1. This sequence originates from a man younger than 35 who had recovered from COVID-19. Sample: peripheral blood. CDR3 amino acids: CASSLTGGSPLHF. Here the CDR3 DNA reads TGTGCCAGCAGCTTGACAGGGGGCTCACCCCTCCACTTT. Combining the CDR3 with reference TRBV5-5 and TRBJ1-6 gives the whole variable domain DAGVTQSPTHLIKTRGQQVTLRCSPISGHKSVSWYQQVLGQGPQFIFQYYEKEERGRGNFPDRFSARQFPNYSSELNVNALLLGDSALYLCASSLTGGSPLHFGNGTRLTVT.